Listed below are T cell receptor beta chains from one sample, sequenced in a study of PD-L1 blockade in urothelial cancer. The method was immunoSEQ multiplex PCR; TCRdb's version includes in-frame clones alone and lacks a portion of them. The data show around 70,000 clones, approximately 81% seen once. Sample: PBMCs, taken around atezolizumab (anti-PD-L1) treatment. These receptors originate from a man between 65 and 85 years old with urothelial cancer. Each CDR3 is given with its conserved first and last residue. D genes are given only for firm matches. Only some rows state a clone size, as once, few, many or a class for expanded clones.

len: 13; j_gene: TRBJ2-1; v_gene: TRBV5-8; abundance: -; d_gene: -; CDR3aa: CASSLSRDNEQFF; CDR3nt: TGTGCCAGCAGCTTGAGTCGGGACAATGAGCAGTTCTTC
len: 15; j_gene: TRBJ1-5; v_gene: TRBV6-6; abundance: -; d_gene: -; CDR3aa: CASSPGDTPNQPQHF; CDR3nt: TGTGCCAGCAGTCCCGGAGATACCCCCAATCAGCCCCAGCATTTT
len: 14; j_gene: TRBJ2-7; v_gene: TRBV28; abundance: once; d_gene: -; CDR3aa: CASSLGVPSYEQYF; CDR3nt: TGTGCCAGCAGTTTGGGAGTCCCCTCCTACGAGCAGTACTTC
len: 15; j_gene: TRBJ2-3; v_gene: TRBV5-1; abundance: -; d_gene: -; CDR3aa: CASSIHHSSTDTQYF; CDR3nt: TGCGCCAGCAGCATACACCATTCTAGCACAGATACGCAGTATTTT
len: 15; j_gene: TRBJ2-1; v_gene: TRBV7-6; abundance: -; d_gene: -; CDR3aa: CASSAGHRVLNEQFF; CDR3nt: TGTGCCAGCAGCGCAGGACACAGGGTCCTCAATGAGCAGTTCTTC
len: 17; j_gene: TRBJ2-5; v_gene: TRBV10-2; abundance: few; d_gene: TRBD1; CDR3aa: CASSESRQGAAGQTQYF; CDR3nt: TGCGCCAGCAGTGAGTCTAGACAGGGGGCGGCTGGGCAGACCCAGTACTTC
len: 12; j_gene: TRBJ2-2; v_gene: TRBV14; abundance: -; d_gene: -; CDR3aa: CASRNEGGELFF; CDR3nt: TGTGCCAGCAGGAACGAGGGCGGGGAGCTGTTTTTT
len: 15; j_gene: TRBJ2-2; v_gene: TRBV7-9; abundance: -; d_gene: TRBD2; CDR3aa: CASSPPGGRTGELFF; CDR3nt: TGTGCCAGCAGCCCGCCGGGGGGGCGCACCGGGGAGCTGTTTTTT
len: 15; j_gene: TRBJ2-3; v_gene: TRBV4-1; abundance: -; d_gene: -; CDR3aa: CASSQRAGQSDTQYF; CDR3nt: TGCGCCAGCAGCCAGAGGGCGGGACAGTCAGATACGCAGTATTTT
len: 16; j_gene: TRBJ2-3; v_gene: TRBV9; abundance: -; d_gene: TRBD2; CDR3aa: CASSVGTSGRTDTQYF; CDR3nt: TGTGCCAGCAGCGTGGGGACTAGCGGCCGCACAGATACGCAGTATTTT
len: 16; j_gene: TRBJ2-7; v_gene: TRBV5-1; abundance: -; d_gene: TRBD2; CDR3aa: CASSLQPPSGSSEQYF; CDR3nt: TGCGCCAGCAGCTTACAACCTCCTAGCGGGAGTTCCGAGCAGTACTTC
len: 17; j_gene: TRBJ2-6; v_gene: TRBV27; abundance: -; d_gene: TRBD1; CDR3aa: CASSLRTGQTGANVLTF; CDR3nt: TGTGCCAGCAGTCTGAGGACAGGGCAAACTGGGGCCAACGTCCTGACTTTC
len: 18; j_gene: TRBJ2-3; v_gene: TRBV6-1; abundance: -; d_gene: -; CDR3aa: CASSVGRTASSSTDTQYF; CDR3nt: TGTGCCAGCAGTGTTGGTCGGACGGCTAGCTCGAGCACAGATACGCAGTATTTT
len: 15; j_gene: TRBJ2-3; v_gene: TRBV4-2; abundance: -; d_gene: TRBD2; CDR3aa: CASSQELAGADTQYF; CDR3nt: TGTGCCAGCAGCCAGGAACTAGCGGGAGCAGATACGCAGTATTTT
len: 15; j_gene: TRBJ2-1; v_gene: TRBV28; abundance: -; d_gene: TRBD1; CDR3aa: CASSPWTGGNNEQFF; CDR3nt: TGTGCCAGCAGTCCTTGGACAGGGGGTAACAATGAGCAGTTCTTC
len: 14; j_gene: TRBJ2-1; v_gene: TRBV11-3; abundance: -; d_gene: TRBD2; CDR3aa: CASSLAGRRNEQFF; CDR3nt: TGTGCCAGCAGCTTGGCCGGGAGGCGGAATGAGCAGTTCTTC
len: 13; j_gene: TRBJ2-2; v_gene: TRBV6-4; abundance: -; d_gene: -; CDR3aa: CASSEQGVGELFF; CDR3nt: TGTGCCAGCAGTGAGCAGGGTGTCGGGGAGCTGTTTTTT
len: 12; j_gene: TRBJ2-7; v_gene: TRBV28; abundance: -; d_gene: -; CDR3aa: CASSLPAGEQYF; CDR3nt: TGTGCCAGCAGTCTACCGGCGGGGGAGCAGTACTTC
len: 15; j_gene: TRBJ1-5; v_gene: TRBV5-6; abundance: -; d_gene: -; CDR3aa: CASSFGAGLTQPQHF; CDR3nt: TGTGCCAGCAGCTTTGGCGCAGGGTTGACTCAGCCCCAGCATTTT
len: 13; j_gene: TRBJ2-1; v_gene: TRBV5-4; abundance: -; d_gene: TRBD1; CDR3aa: CASSLPGGNEQFF; CDR3nt: TGCGCCAGCAGCCTTCCAGGGGGCAATGAGCAGTTCTTC
len: 14; j_gene: TRBJ1-1; v_gene: TRBV29-1; abundance: -; d_gene: -; CDR3aa: CSARDTGMNTEAFF; CDR3nt: TGCAGCGCAAGGGACACTGGTATGAACACTGAAGCTTTCTTT
len: 15; j_gene: TRBJ1-2; v_gene: TRBV28; abundance: -; d_gene: TRBD1; CDR3aa: CASSPPTGTGGGYTF; CDR3nt: TGTGCCAGCAGCCCCCCCACCGGGACAGGGGGAGGCTACACCTTC
len: 12; j_gene: TRBJ1-1; v_gene: TRBV28; abundance: -; d_gene: -; CDR3aa: CASQQVGTEAFF; CDR3nt: TGTGCCAGCCAACAGGTGGGCACTGAAGCTTTCTTT
len: 15; j_gene: TRBJ2-7; v_gene: TRBV7-2; abundance: -; d_gene: TRBD1; CDR3aa: CASSSGPGGTYEQYF; CDR3nt: TGTGCCAGCAGCTCGGGGCCAGGGGGCACCTACGAGCAGTACTTC
len: 12; j_gene: TRBJ2-1; v_gene: TRBV29-1; abundance: -; d_gene: TRBD1; CDR3aa: CSTRQGVDEQFF; CDR3nt: TGCAGCACTCGACAGGGCGTGGATGAGCAGTTCTTC
len: 14; j_gene: TRBJ2-5; v_gene: TRBV2; abundance: -; d_gene: TRBD1; CDR3aa: CASSEQGARETQYF; CDR3nt: TGTGCCAGCAGTGAACAGGGGGCGAGGGAGACCCAGTACTTC
len: 15; j_gene: TRBJ2-1; v_gene: TRBV5-5; abundance: -; d_gene: TRBD2; CDR3aa: CASSSLAGPYNEQFF; CDR3nt: TGTGCCAGCAGCTCACTAGCGGGACCCTACAATGAGCAGTTCTTC
len: 14; j_gene: TRBJ2-7; v_gene: TRBV28; abundance: few; d_gene: TRBD1; CDR3aa: CASSSPDRAGEQYF; CDR3nt: TGTGCCAGCAGCTCCCCGGACAGGGCGGGGGAGCAGTACTTC
len: 19; j_gene: TRBJ2-3; v_gene: TRBV5-5; abundance: few; d_gene: TRBD1; CDR3aa: CASSSRDRGLAESADTQYF; CDR3nt: TGTGCCAGCAGCAGCCGGGACAGGGGGCTGGCAGAGAGCGCAGATACGCAGTATTTT
len: 17; j_gene: TRBJ2-6; v_gene: TRBV29-1; abundance: -; d_gene: TRBD1; CDR3aa: CSVFIRDRDSGANVLTF; CDR3nt: TGCAGCGTCTTTATCCGGGACAGGGACTCTGGGGCCAACGTCCTGACTTTC